The rows below give T cell receptor beta chains drawn from one sample of a study of blood T cells in healthy people across ages. Using its own MiXCR run on the 5' RACE reads, TCRdb lists one record per CDR3 protein. The sample has about 1,000,000 distinct CDR3 sequences; 40% to 55% are singletons. Sequenced input: blood. Every receptor here comes from a woman in her sixties or seventies in good health. Each CDR3 is given with its conserved first and last residue. A D gene is named only where the DNA matches it firmly. Size is omitted from some rows. Given values are once, few, many or a class for expanded clones.

size,D,J,V,CDR3,DNA
-,TRBD2,TRBJ2-7,TRBV5-5,CASTLSGRRTYEQYF,TGTGCCAGCACCCTTAGCGGGAGGAGGACCTACGAGCAGTACTTC
-,-,TRBJ2-3,TRBV27,CASSFSQGESFTDTQYF,TGTGCCAGCAGTTTTTCTCAAGGCGAGAGCTTCACAGATACGCAGTATTTT
many,TRBD1,TRBJ2-2,TRBV7-2,CATLRDSNTGELFF,TGTGCCACCTTACGGGACAGTAACACCGGGGAGCTGTTTTTT
few,-,TRBJ2-7,TRBV15,CATSRVAPPYEQYF,TGTGCCACCAGCAGAGTGGCCCCCCCGTACGAGCAGTACTTC
-,-,TRBJ2-7,TRBV20-1,CSAPEMYDSNYEQYF,TGCAGTGCCCCCGAAATGTATGACAGTAACTACGAGCAGTACTTC
-,-,TRBJ1-4,TRBV20-1,CSAREAGREKLFF,TGCAGTGCTAGAGAGGCAGGGCGGGAAAAACTGTTTTTT
-,-,TRBJ2-5,TRBV28,CASSLSWGPQETQYF,TGTGCCAGCAGTTTAAGTTGGGGGCCGCAAGAGACCCAGTACTTC
few,-,TRBJ2-7,TRBV9,CASSVDPSPYEQYF,TGTGCCAGCAGCGTAGACCCCAGCCCCTACGAGCAGTACTTC
many,TRBD1,TRBJ2-7,TRBV10-2,CASLGQGVMNEQYF,TGCGCCAGCCTTGGACAGGGGGTGATGAACGAGCAGTACTTC
-,TRBD2,TRBJ2-3,TRBV27,CASSRGAVRGRTDTQYF,TGTGCCAGCAGTCGGGGGGCTGTGCGCGGGAGGACAGATACGCAGTATTTT
-,-,TRBJ2-5,TRBV10-2,CASRNSTETQYF,TGCGCCAGCAGAAACTCGACGGAGACCCAGTACTTC
few,TRBD1,TRBJ2-3,TRBV11-2,CASSMTGGSADTQYF,TGTGCCAGCAGCATGACAGGGGGCAGCGCAGATACGCAGTATTTT
-,TRBD1,TRBJ1-2,TRBV27,CASSLWGRGQVYGYTF,TGTGCCAGCAGTTTATGGGGCAGGGGGCAGGTCTATGGCTACACCTTC
-,TRBD1,TRBJ2-7,TRBV13,CASSAGTGVSNEQYF,TGTGCCAGCAGCGCCGGGACAGGGGTATCGAACGAGCAGTACTTC
few,TRBD1,TRBJ2-7,TRBV10-2,CATQGAIDEQYF,TGCGCCACCCAGGGGGCAATCGACGAGCAGTACTTC
-,TRBD2,TRBJ2-1,TRBV25-1,CASSRTLAGGGNEQFF,TGTGCCAGCAGTCGAACACTTGCGGGAGGAGGGAATGAGCAGTTCTTC
-,TRBD1,TRBJ1-2,TRBV6-5,CASSYSDRARNGYTF,TGTGCCAGCAGTTACTCCGACAGGGCGCGGAATGGCTACACCTTC
-,TRBD1,TRBJ1-5,TRBV12-3/TRBV12-4,CASRTGVNQPQHF,TGTGCCAGCAGAACAGGGGTAAATCAGCCCCAGCATTTT
-,-,TRBJ2-4,TRBV9,CASSTRPLGDIQYF,TGTGCCAGCAGCACCCGTCCCTTAGGGGACATTCAGTACTTC
-,TRBD2,TRBJ2-3,TRBV2,CASRASGTSTDTQYF,TGTGCCAGCAGAGCTAGCGGGACCAGCACAGATACGCAGTATTTT